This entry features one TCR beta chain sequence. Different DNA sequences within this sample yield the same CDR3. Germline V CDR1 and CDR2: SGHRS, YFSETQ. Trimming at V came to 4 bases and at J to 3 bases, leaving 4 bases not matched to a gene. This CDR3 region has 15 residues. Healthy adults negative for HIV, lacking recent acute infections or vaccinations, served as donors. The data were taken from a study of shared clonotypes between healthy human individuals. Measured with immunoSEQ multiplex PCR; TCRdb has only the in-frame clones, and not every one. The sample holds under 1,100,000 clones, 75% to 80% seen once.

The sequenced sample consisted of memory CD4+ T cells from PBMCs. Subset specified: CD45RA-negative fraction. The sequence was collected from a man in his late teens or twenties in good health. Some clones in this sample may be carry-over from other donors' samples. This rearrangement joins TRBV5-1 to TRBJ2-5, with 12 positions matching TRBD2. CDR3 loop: CASSRWTSGKETQYF. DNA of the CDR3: TGCGCCAGCAGCCGCTGGACTAGCGGGAAAGAGACCCAGTACTTC.